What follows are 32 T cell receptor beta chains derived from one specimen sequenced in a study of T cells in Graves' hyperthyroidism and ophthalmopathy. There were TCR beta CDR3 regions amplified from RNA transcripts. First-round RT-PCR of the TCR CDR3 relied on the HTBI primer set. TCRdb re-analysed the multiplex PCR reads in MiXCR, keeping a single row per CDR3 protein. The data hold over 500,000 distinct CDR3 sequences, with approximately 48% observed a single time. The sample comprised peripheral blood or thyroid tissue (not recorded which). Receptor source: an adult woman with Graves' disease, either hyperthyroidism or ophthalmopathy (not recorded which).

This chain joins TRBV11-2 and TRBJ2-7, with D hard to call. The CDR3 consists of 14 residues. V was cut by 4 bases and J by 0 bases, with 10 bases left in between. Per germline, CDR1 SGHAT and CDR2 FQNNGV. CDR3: CASSSGPISYEQYF. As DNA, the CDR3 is TGTGCCAGCAGCTCCGGACCGATCTCCTACGAGCAGTACTTC.

In DNA form, the CDR3 reads TGTGCCAGCAGTTACCCCCCTAAGCCCCAGCATTTT. Its protein is CASSYPPKPQHF. The chain carries TRBV6-5 and TRBJ1-5; D ambiguous. The CDR3 spans 12 residues. V lost 2 bases to trimming and J lost 8 bases, with 7 bases between them. Germline CDR1 is MNHEY and CDR2 is SVGAGI.

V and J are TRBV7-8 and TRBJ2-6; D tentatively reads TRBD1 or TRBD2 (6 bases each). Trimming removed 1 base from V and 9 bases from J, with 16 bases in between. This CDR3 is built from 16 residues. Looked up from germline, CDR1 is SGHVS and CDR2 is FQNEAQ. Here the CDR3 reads CASSLESGRGLNVLTF. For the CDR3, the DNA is TGTGCCAGCAGCTTAGAGTCAGGTCGGGGGCTCAACGTCCTGACTTTC.

CDR3 bases: TGTGCCAGCAGCCTACGAAGGGTCTCCGACACTGAAGCTTTCTTT. Translated: CASSLRRVSDTEAFF. The genes are TRBV7-2 and TRBJ1-1; no clear D gene. This CDR3 spans 15 amino acids. V lost 5 bases to trimming and J lost 3 bases, with 16 bases between them. Germline V gene sequence: CDR1 SGHTA, CDR2 FQGNSA.

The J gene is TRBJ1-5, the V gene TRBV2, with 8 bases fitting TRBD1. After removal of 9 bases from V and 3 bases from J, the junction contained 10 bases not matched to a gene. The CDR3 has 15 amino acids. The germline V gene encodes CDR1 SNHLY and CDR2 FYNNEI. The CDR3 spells CASRRQGSDNQPQHF. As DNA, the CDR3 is TGTGCCAGTAGACGACAGGGGTCTGACAATCAGCCCCAGCATTTT.

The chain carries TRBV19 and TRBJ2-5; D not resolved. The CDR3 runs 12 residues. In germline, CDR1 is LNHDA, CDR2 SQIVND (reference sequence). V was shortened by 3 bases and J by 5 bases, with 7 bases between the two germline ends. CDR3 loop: CASSIFGETQYF. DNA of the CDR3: TGTGCCAGTAGTATCTTCGGGGAGACCCAGTACTTC.

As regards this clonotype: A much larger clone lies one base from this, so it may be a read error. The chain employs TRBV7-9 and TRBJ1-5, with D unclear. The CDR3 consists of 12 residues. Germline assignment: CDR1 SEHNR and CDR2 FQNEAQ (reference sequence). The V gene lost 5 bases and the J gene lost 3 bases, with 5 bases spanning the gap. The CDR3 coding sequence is TGTGCCAGCAGCCGGAACAATCAGCCCCAGCATTTT. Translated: CASSRNNQPQHF.

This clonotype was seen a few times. The CDR3 loop is CASSAIRVSSYEQYF. CDR3 in DNA: TGTGCCAGCAGTGCTATAAGGGTCAGCTCCTACGAGCAGTACTTC. The V and J genes are TRBV7-9 and TRBJ2-7, with D unresolved. Between the trimmed V and J ends, which lost 6 bases and 0 bases, there was a span of 15 bases. Germline V CDR1 and CDR2: SEHNR, FQNEAQ (reference sequence). CDR3 length: 15 residues. The complete variable domain, with remaining parts taken from reference TRBV7-9 and TRBJ2-7, reads DTGVSQNPRHKITKRGQNVTFRCDPISEHNRLYWYRQTLGQGPEFLTYFQNEAQLEKSRLLSDRFSAERPKGSFSTLEIQRTEQGDSAMYLCASSAIRVSSYEQYFGPGTRLTVT.

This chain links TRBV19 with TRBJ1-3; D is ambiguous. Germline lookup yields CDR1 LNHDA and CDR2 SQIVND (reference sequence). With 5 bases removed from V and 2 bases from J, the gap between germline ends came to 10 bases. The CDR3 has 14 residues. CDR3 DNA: TGTGCCAGTAGTGTGGCCCGGACTGGAAACACCATATATTTT. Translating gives CASSVARTGNTIYF.

CDR3 residues: CASTRRHHSNQPQHF. For the CDR3, the DNA is TGTGCCAGTACCCGGCGACACCATAGCAATCAGCCCCAGCATTTT. J is TRBJ1-5 and V is TRBV19; D is unresolved. The CDR3 extends over 15 amino acids. Germline V gene sequence: CDR1 LNHDA, CDR2 SQIVND (reference sequence). Between the trimmed V and J ends, which lost 7 bases and 0 bases, there was a span of 13 bases.

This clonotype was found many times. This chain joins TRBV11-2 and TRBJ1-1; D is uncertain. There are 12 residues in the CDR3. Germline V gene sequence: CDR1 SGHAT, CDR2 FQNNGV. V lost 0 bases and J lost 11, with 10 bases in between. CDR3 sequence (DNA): TGTGCCAGCAGCTTAGAACCTCTGACGGCTTTCTTT. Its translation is CASSLEPLTAFF.

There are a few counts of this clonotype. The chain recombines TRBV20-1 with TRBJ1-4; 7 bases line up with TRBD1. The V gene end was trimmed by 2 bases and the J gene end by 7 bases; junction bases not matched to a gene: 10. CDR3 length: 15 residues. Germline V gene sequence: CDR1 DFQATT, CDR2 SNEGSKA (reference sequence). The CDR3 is CSARSARDSGEKLFF. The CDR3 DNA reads TGCAGTGCTAGAAGCGCCCGGGACAGCGGTGAAAAACTGTTTTTT.

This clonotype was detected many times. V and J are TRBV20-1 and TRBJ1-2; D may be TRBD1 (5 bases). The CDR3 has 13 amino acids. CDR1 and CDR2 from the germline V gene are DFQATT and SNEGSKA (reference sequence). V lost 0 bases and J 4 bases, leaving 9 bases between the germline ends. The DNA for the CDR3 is TGCAGTGCTAGAGATCGCAGGGCCTATGGCTACACCTTC. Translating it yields CSARDRRAYGYTF.

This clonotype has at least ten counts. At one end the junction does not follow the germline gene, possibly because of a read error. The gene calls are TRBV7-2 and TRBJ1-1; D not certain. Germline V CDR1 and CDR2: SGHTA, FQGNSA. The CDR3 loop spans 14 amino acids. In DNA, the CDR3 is TGTGCCAGCAGCCTAGCTACATCGAACACTGAAGCTTTCTTT. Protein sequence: CASSLATSNTEAFF.

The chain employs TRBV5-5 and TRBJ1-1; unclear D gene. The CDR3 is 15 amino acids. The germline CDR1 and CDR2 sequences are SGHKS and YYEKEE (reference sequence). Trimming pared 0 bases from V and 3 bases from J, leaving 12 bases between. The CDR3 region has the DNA TGTGCCAGCAGCTTGGTGGTTTCTGGATACACTGAAGCTTTCTTT. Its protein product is CASSLVVSGYTEAFF.

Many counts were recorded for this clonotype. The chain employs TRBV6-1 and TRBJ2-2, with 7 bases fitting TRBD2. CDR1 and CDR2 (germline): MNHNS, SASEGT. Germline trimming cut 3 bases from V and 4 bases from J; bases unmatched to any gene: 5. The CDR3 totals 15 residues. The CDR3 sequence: CASSEGGSLTGELFF. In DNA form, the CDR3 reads TGTGCCAGCAGTGAGGGCGGGAGCCTCACCGGGGAGCTGTTTTTT.

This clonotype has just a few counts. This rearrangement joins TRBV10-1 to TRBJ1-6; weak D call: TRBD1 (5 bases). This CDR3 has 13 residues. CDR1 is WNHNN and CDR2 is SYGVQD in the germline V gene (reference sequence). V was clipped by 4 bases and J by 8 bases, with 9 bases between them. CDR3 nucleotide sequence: TGCGCCAGCAGTGCAGGGTTGGATTCACCCCTCCACTTT. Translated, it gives CASSAGLDSPLHF.

CDR3 amino acids: CATSRDPGQGSEQYF. Here the CDR3 DNA reads TGTGCCACCAGCAGAGATCCTGGCCAGGGGAGCGAGCAGTACTTC. The chain uses TRBV15 and TRBJ2-7, with a weak D call TRBD1 (6 bases). Trimming shortened V by 0 bases and J by 6 bases, and 15 bases separated the two germline ends. This CDR3 spans 15 amino acids. Germline V gene data show CDR1 as LNHNV and CDR2 as YYDKDF (reference sequence). Complete variable domain (other parts from reference TRBV15 and TRBJ2-7): DAMVIQNPRYQVTQFGKPVTLSCSQTLNHNVMYWYQQKSSQAPKLLFHYYDKDFNNEADTPDNFQSRRPNTSFCFLDIRSPGLGDTAMYLCATSRDPGQGSEQYFGPGTRLTVT.

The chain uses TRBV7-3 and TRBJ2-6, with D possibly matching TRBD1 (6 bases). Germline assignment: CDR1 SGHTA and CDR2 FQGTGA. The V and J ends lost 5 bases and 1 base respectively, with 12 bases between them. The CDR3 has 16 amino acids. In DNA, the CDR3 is TGTGCCAGCAGCCCAACCGGGACATCTGGGGCCAACGTCCTGACTTTC. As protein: CASSPTGTSGANVLTF. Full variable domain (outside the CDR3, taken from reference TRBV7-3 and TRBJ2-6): GAGVSQTPSNKVTEKGKYVELRCDPISGHTALYWYRQSLGQGPEFLIYFQGTGAADDSGLPNDRFFAVRPEGSVSTLKIQRTERGDSAVYLCASSPTGTSGANVLTFGAGSRLTVL.

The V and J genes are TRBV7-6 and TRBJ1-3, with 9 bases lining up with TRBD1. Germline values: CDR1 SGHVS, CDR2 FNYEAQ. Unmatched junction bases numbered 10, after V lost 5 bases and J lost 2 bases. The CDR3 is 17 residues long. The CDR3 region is CASSDPGQGLAGNTIYF. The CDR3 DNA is TGTGCCAGCAGCGACCCGGGACAGGGACTCGCTGGAAACACCATATATTTT.

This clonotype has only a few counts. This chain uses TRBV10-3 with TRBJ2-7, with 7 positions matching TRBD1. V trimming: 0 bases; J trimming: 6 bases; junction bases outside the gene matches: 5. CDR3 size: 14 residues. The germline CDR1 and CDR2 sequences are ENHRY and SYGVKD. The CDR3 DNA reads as TGTGCCATCAGTGAGTCACAGGGGATCGGCGAGCAGTACTTC. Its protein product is CAISESQGIGEQYF.

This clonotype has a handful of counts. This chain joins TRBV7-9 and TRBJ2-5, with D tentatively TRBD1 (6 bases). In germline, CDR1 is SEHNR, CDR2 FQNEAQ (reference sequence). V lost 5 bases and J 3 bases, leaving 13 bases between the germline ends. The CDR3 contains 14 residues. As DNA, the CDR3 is TGTGCCAGCAGCCACCGGGACACTAAAGAGACCCAGTACTTC. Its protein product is CASSHRDTKETQYF.

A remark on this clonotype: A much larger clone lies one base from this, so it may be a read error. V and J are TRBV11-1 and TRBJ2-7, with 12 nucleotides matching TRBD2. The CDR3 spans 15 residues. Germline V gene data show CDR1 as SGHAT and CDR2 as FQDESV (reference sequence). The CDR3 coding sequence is TGTGCCAGCAGCACCCGGACTAGCGGGACCTACGATCAGTACTTC. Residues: CASSTRTSGTYDQYF.

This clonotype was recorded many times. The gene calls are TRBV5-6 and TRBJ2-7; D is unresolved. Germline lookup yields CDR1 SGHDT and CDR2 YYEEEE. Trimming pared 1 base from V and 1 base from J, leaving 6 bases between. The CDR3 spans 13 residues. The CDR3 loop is CASSLYHSYEQYF. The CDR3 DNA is TGTGCCAGCAGCTTGTACCATTCCTACGAGCAGTACTTC.

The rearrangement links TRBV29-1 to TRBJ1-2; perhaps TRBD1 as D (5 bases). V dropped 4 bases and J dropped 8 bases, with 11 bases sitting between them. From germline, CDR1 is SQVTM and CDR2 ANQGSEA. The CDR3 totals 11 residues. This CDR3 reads CSVVPRAGYTF. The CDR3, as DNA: TGCAGCGTTGTTCCCAGGGCGGGCTACACCTTC.

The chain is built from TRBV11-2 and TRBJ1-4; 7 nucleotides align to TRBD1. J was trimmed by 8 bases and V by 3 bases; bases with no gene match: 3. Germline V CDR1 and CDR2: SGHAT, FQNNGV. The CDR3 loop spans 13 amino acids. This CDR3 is CASSLTGKEKLFF. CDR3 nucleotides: TGTGCCAGCAGCTTGACAGGGAAAGAAAAACTGTTTTTT.

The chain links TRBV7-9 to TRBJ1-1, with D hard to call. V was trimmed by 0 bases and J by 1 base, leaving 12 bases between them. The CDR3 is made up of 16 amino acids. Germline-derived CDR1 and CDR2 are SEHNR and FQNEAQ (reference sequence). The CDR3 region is CASSLAEGNGNTEAFF. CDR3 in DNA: TGTGCCAGCAGCTTAGCGGAGGGCAACGGGAACACTGAAGCTTTCTTT.

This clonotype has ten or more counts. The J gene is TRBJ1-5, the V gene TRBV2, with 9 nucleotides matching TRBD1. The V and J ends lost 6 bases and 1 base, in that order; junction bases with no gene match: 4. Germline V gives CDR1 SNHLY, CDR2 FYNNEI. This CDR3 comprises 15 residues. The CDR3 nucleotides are TGTGCCAGCAGCACTGACAGGGGGAGCAATCAGCCCCAGCATTTT. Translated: CASSTDRGSNQPQHF.

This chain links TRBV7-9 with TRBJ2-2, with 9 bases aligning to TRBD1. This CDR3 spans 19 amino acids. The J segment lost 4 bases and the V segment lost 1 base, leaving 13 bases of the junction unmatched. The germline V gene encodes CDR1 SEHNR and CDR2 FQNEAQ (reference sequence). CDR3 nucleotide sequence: TGTGCCAGCAGCTTAGGCTTGTACAGGGGGCTTATAGTCACCGGGGAGCTGTTTTTT. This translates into CASSLGLYRGLIVTGELFF.

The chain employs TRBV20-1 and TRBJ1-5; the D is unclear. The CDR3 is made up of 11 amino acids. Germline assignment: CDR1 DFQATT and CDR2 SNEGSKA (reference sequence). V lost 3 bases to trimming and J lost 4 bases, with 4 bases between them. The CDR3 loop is CSARGNQPQHF. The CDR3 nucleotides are TGCAGTGCTAGGGGGAATCAGCCCCAGCATTTT.

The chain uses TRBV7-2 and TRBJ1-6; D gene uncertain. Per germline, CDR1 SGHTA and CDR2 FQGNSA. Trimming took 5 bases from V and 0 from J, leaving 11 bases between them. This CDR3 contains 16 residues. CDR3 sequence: CASSLSLSSYNSPLHF. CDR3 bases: TGTGCCAGCAGCCTTAGCTTGAGCTCCTATAATTCACCCCTCCACTTT.

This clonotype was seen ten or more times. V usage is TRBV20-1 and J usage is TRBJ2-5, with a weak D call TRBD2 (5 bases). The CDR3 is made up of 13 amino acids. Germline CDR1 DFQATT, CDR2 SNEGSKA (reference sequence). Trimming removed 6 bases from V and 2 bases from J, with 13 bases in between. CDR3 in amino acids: CSAINTGQETQYF. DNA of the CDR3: TGCAGTGCCATAAATACGGGGCAAGAGACCCAGTACTTC.